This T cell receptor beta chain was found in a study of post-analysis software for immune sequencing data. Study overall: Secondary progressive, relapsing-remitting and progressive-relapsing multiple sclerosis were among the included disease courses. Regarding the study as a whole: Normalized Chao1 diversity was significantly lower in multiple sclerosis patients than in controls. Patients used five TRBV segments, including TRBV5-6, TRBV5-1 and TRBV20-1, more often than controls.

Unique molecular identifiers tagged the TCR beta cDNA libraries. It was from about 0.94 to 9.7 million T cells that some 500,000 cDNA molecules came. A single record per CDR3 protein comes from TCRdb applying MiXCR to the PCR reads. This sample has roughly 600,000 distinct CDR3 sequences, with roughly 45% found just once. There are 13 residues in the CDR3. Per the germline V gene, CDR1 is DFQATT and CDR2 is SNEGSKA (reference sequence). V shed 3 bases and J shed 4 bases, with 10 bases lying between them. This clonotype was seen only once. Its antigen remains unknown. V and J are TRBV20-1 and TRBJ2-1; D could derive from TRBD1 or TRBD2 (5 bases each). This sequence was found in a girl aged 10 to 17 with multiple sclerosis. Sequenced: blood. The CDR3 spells CSARGTRYNEQFF. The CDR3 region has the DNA TGCAGTGCTAGGGGGACCCGTTACAATGAGCAGTTCTTC.